One and the same sample provided the 24 T cell receptor beta chains below, sequenced in a study of vaccination and CD4 T cells after COVID-19. Treatment in this sample: approximately 11-day PBMC culture with coronavirus spike peptide pools or control peptides (ViraFEST assay). Oncomine TCR Beta short-read sequencing was applied to DNA from cultured CD4+ T cells. TCRdb called the PCR reads again in MiXCR, with one record for every CDR3 protein. The repertoire holds 15,000 to 20,000 distinct CDR3 sequences, with roughly two fifths as singletons. No antigens are known for them. The sequences come from CD4+ T cells from blood, cultured in vitro, collected after SARS-CoV-2 vaccination. The receptors come from a human donor who had recovered from COVID-19.

This clonotype was counted between two and nine times. The chain links TRBV27 to TRBJ2-1; D is possibly TRBD1 or TRBD2 (5 bases each). The CDR3 runs to 14 residues. V lost 5 bases to trimming and J lost 4 bases, with 12 bases between them. Germline values: CDR1 MNHEY, CDR2 SMNVEV (reference sequence). The CDR3 nucleotides read TGTGCCAGCAGTCCCCCGGGACGTTACAATGAGCAGTTCTTC. It is translated as CASSPPGRYNEQFF.

This clonotype was observed a few times. CDR3 nucleotide sequence: TGTGCCAGCAGCTTTAGGGGGCTCTCTGGGGCCAACGTCCTGACTTTC. It translates to CASSFRGLSGANVLTF. The chain has TRBV7-2 and TRBJ2-6; 7 bases align to TRBD1. Germline V gives CDR1 SGHTA, CDR2 FQGNSA. The CDR3 loop spans 16 amino acids. V lost 3 bases and J lost 0; bases outside the gene matches: 2. The entire variable domain, with the rest obtained from reference TRBV7-2 and TRBJ2-6, is as follows: GAGVSQSPSNKVTEKGKDVELRCDPISGHTALYWYRQSLGQGLEFLIYFQGNSAPDKSGLPSDRFSAERTGGSVSTLTIQRTQQEDSAVYLCASSFRGLSGANVLTFGAGSRLTVL.

This chain connects TRBV7-2 to TRBJ2-2; 10 positions agree with TRBD1. CDR1 and CDR2 (germline): SGHTA, FQGNSA. The length of the CDR3 is 15 residues. J lost 4 bases, V lost 6 bases, and 5 bases had no gene match. Written as DNA, the CDR3 is TGTGCCAGCAGTGGGACAGGGGAAGTCACCGGGGAGCTGTTTTTT. This sequence encodes CASSGTGEVTGELFF.

This clonotype was seen a handful of times. This CDR3 reads CASRGQGNEQYF. In DNA, the CDR3 is TGTGCCAGCAGGGGACAGGGCAACGAGCAGTACTTC. The V and J genes are TRBV28 and TRBJ2-7; the match to TRBD1 covers 9 bases. The junction had 2 bases not matched to a gene; V was cut back by 6 bases and J by 5 bases. Per germline, CDR1 MDHEN and CDR2 SYDVKM. The CDR3 runs to 12 residues.

This clonotype was counted only a few times. The chain couples TRBV2 to TRBJ1-1; 10 positions match TRBD1. Germline trimming cut 6 bases from V and 5 bases from J; bases unmatched to any gene: 6. This CDR3 has 14 amino acids. CDR1 is SNHLY, CDR2 FYNNEI, per germline. This CDR3 is CASSDRGRGTEAFF. The CDR3 nucleotides are TGTGCCAGCAGCGACAGGGGGCGAGGAACTGAAGCTTTCTTT.

The V and J genes are TRBV20-1 and TRBJ2-7; weak D call: TRBD2 (5 bases). This CDR3 is built from 13 residues. With 0 bases removed from V and 6 bases from J, the gap between germline ends came to 12 bases. Germline V lookup: CDR1 DFQATT, CDR2 SNEGSKA (reference sequence). In nucleotides, the CDR3 is TGCAGTGCTAGAGATCCCCCCGGGATCGAGCAGTACTTC. This sequence encodes CSARDPPGIEQYF.

The rearrangement joins TRBV20-1 to TRBJ1-4, with no clear D. Trimming took off 3 bases at V and 6 bases at J, with 8 bases between the two ends. Germline assignment: CDR1 DFQATT and CDR2 SNEGSKA (reference sequence). CDR3 length equals 12 residues. This CDR3 is CSASGRDEKLFF. The CDR3 DNA reads TGCAGTGCTAGCGGGCGCGATGAAAAACTGTTTTTT.

This chain joins TRBV11-2 and TRBJ2-2; 10 bases line up with TRBD2. The length of the CDR3 is 16 residues. Germline V gene data show CDR1 as SGHAT and CDR2 as FQNNGV. Unmatched junction bases numbered 3, after V lost 4 bases and J lost 1 base. CDR3 amino acids: CASSSLAGGNTGELFF. The CDR3 DNA sequence: TGTGCCAGCAGCTCGTTAGCGGGAGGGAACACCGGGGAGCTGTTTTTT.

Only a few counts were recorded for this clonotype. This chain links TRBV7-2 with TRBJ1-6; 7 positions agree with TRBD1. In germline, CDR1 is SGHTA, CDR2 FQGNSA. The CDR3 is 15 residues long. Germline trimming cut 5 bases from V and 9 bases from J; bases unmatched to any gene: 10. The CDR3 DNA reads TGTGCCAGCAGCCCCACGGGACAGCATACTTCACCCCTCCACTTT. Translated: CASSPTGQHTSPLHF.

The rearrangement joins TRBV6-5 to TRBJ1-1, with 8 nucleotides matching TRBD1. V trimming: 2 bases; J trimming: 1 base; junction bases outside the gene matches: 3. Per germline, CDR1 MNHEY and CDR2 SVGAGI. CDR3 length: 15 residues. The chain's CDR3 is CASSYPGTGNTEAFF. As DNA, the CDR3 is TGTGCCAGCAGTTACCCAGGGACAGGGAACACTGAAGCTTTCTTT.

The chain carries TRBV7-2 and TRBJ2-3, with 13 bases fitting TRBD2. The V and J ends lost 5 bases and 9 bases, in that order; junction bases with no gene match: 14. The CDR3 consists of 17 residues. Germline CDR1 reads SGHTA; CDR2 reads FQGNSA. The CDR3 DNA sequence: TGTGCCAGCAGCCATCCGGGACTAGCGGGACCCCGTGGGACGCAGTATTTT. It translates to CASSHPGLAGPRGTQYF.

The rearrangement links TRBV4-1 to TRBJ1-1, with a possible D match to TRBD1 (5 bases). The germline V gene has CDR1 MGHRA and CDR2 YSYEKL. V lost 4 bases and J lost 3, with 15 bases in between. CDR3 size: 15 residues. The CDR3 DNA is TGCGCCAGCAGCCGCGGACCCCCGGGGGACACTGAAGCTTTCTTT. It is translated as CASSRGPPGDTEAFF.

In this sample, this clonotype turned up a few times. Relative to the germline gene, one junction end is altered; a read error may explain this. The chain joins TRBV7-2 to TRBJ2-5; the match to TRBD1 covers 7 bases. The CDR3 is 15 residues long. The germline V gene has CDR1 SGHTA and CDR2 FQGNSA. CDR3 loop: CASSLKTGWLETQYF. The CDR3 nucleotides read TGTGCCAGCAGCTTGAAGACAGGGTGGTTAGAGACCCAGTATTTC.

The chain links TRBV5-4 to TRBJ1-3, with TRBD1 matching 7 bases. The V and J ends lost 2 bases and 2 bases, in that order; junction bases with no gene match: 1. Germline CDR1 SGHNT, CDR2 YYREEE (reference sequence). This CDR3 contains 14 residues. This chain's CDR3 is CASSLQGPGNTIYF. In DNA, the CDR3 is TGTGCCAGCAGCTTACAGGGGCCTGGAAACACCATATATTTT.

As to this clonotype: This likely comes from a read error, as the CDR3 has no conserved phenylalanine or tryptophan at its end. CDR3 sequence (DNA): TGTGCCAGCAGTGAAGTTCTGGGTCTGAACACTGAAGCTTTCCTT. Its protein is CASSEVLGLNTEAFL. This chain links TRBV2 with TRBJ1-1; D unclear. This CDR3 has 15 residues. CDR1 and CDR2 from the germline V gene are SNHLY and FYNNEI. V was shortened by 1 base and J by 0 bases, with 9 bases between the two germline ends.

The CDR3 DNA is TGTGCCAGCAGCTTAGATACCTACTATGGCTACACCTTC. Translating it yields CASSLDTYYGYTF. This chain joins TRBV7-8 and TRBJ1-2; D not resolved. V gave up 1 base and J gave up 3 bases, with 6 bases separating them. The CDR3 covers 13 residues. Germline CDR1 is SGHVS and CDR2 is FQNEAQ.

The chain joins TRBV7-3 to TRBJ2-5; a weak D match, TRBD1 (5 bases). Trimming cost V 1 base and J 0 bases, with 12 bases left between them. Germline-derived CDR1 and CDR2 are SGHTA and FQGTGA. This CDR3 has 16 amino acids. DNA of the CDR3: TGTGCCAGCAGCTTAAATGGGGCTATGTACCAAGAGACCCAGTACTTC. Protein product: CASSLNGAMYQETQYF.

The V call is TRBV28, the J call TRBJ1-4; 7 nucleotides match TRBD1. Per the germline V gene, CDR1 is MDHEN and CDR2 is SYDVKM. The CDR3 contains 16 residues. Unmatched junction bases numbered 13, after V lost 4 bases and J lost 8 bases. The CDR3 loop reads CASSSAADRIVEKLFF. Written as DNA, the CDR3 is TGTGCCAGCAGTTCCGCCGCGGACAGGATTGTCGAAAAACTGTTTTTT.

The CDR3 coding sequence is TGCAGCGTTGAACGGGGGGAGGTGACCCAGTACTTC. This gives the protein CSVERGEVTQYF. The chain uses TRBV29-1 and TRBJ2-5, with 7 nucleotides matching TRBD2. The CDR3 has 12 amino acids. The trim removed 2 bases at V and 7 bases at J, leaving 4 bases unmatched. Germline CDR1 SQVTM, CDR2 ANQGSEA.

This clonotype came up once. CDR3 in amino acids: CASSSRLAGTDTQYF. Here the CDR3 DNA reads TGTGCCAGCAGCTCGCGACTAGCGGGTACAGATACGCAGTATTTT. The chain links TRBV7-9 to TRBJ2-3, with 10 positions matching TRBD2. The CDR3 runs 15 residues. J was trimmed by 3 bases and V by 4 bases; bases with no gene match: 4. CDR1 is SEHNR and CDR2 is FQNEAQ in the germline V gene (reference sequence).

V and J are TRBV28 and TRBJ1-1, with TRBD1 identical over 8 bases. Germline lookup yields CDR1 MDHEN and CDR2 SYDVKM. Losses at the gene ends were 10 bases for V and 2 bases for J; bases not matched to a gene: 6. CDR3 length: 13 residues. CDR3 region: CAILDRANTEAFF. The DNA of the CDR3 is TGTGCCATCCTGGACAGGGCCAACACTGAAGCTTTCTTT.

CDR3 sequence (DNA): TGTGCCAGCAGGTCAAATACAGGGGGCGTATCGATGAACACTGAAGCTTTCTTT. Residues: CASRSNTGGVSMNTEAFF. J is TRBJ1-1 and V is TRBV6-2 or TRBV6-3; 9 bases line up with TRBD1. Germline CDR1 is MNHEY and CDR2 is SVGEGT. The CDR3 has 18 residues. Trimming at V came to 6 bases and at J to 0 bases, leaving 14 bases not matched to a gene.

The V and J genes are TRBV4-2 and TRBJ1-1; D unresolved. The CDR3 extends over 16 amino acids. V was pared by 1 base and J by 2 bases, with 14 bases between. The germline CDR1 and CDR2 sequences are LGHNA and YNFKEQ. CDR3 DNA: TGTGCCAGCAGCCAAGTGCGCGGGAATTTAAACACTGAAGCTTTCTTT. Translated, it gives CASSQVRGNLNTEAFF.

The V gene is TRBV24-1, the J gene TRBJ2-5; TRBD2 matches 7 bases. Trimming cost V 4 bases and J 2 bases; bases outside gene matches: 6. Germline assignment: CDR1 KGHDR and CDR2 SFDVKD. CDR3 length: 15 amino acids. The CDR3 sequence: CATSEASGLQETQYF. CDR3 nucleotides: TGTGCCACCAGTGAGGCTAGCGGACTACAAGAGACCCAGTACTTC.